The source of this T cell receptor beta chain is a study of OX40 agonist ivuxolimab in advanced cancers. Study context: Ivuxolimab was delivered to patients intravenously every 2 weeks at doses spanning 0.01 to 10 mg/kg.

The timepoints at which blood was sampled were baseline, cycle 4 day 1, and cycle 7 day 1. On this clone itself: The antigen remains undetermined.

Study-wide results and limits: It was also the case that some nonresponders had low normalized T-cell clonal expansion. On average, a greater number of expanded clones characterised CD8+ T cells relative to CD4+.

This CDR3 has 13 residues. Germline V gives CDR1 SGHRS, CDR2 YFSETQ. J lost 4 bases, V lost 4 bases, and 3 bases had no gene match. Repertoires were generated with immunoSEQ multiplex PCR, while TCRdb's copy carries only in-frame clones and drops some. Among approximately 72,000 clones, roughly 88% were seen once, and the ten largest hold about 0.9%. The TCR originated in an adult with an advanced solid tumor such as melanoma, head and neck, liver or kidney cancer. The chain uses TRBV5-1 and TRBJ1-2; 8 nucleotides match TRBD1. The sequences come from CD4+ or CD8+ T cells sorted from blood, collected in a trial of the OX40 agonist ivuxolimab. Written as DNA, the CDR3 is TGCGCCAGCAGCCCGGGGACAGGCTATGGCTACACCTTC. It translates to CASSPGTGYGYTF.